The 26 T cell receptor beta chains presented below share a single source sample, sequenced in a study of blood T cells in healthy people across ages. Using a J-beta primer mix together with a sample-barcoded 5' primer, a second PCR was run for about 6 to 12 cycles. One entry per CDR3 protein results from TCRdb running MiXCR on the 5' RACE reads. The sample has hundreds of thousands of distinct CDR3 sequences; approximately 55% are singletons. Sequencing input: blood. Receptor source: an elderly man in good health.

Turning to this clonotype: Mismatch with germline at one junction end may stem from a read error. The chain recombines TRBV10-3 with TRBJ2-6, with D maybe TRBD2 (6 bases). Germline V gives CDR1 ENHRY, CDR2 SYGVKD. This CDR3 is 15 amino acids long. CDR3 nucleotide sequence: TGTGCCATCAGGGGTACTGGGACTGGGGCCAACGTCCTGACCTTC. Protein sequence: CAIRGTGTGANVLTF.

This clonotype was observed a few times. CDR3 sequence: CASSATSDNEQFF. Here the CDR3 DNA reads TGTGCCAGCAGTGCGACTAGTGACAATGAGCAGTTCTTC. The V and J genes are TRBV2 and TRBJ2-1, with D possibly matching TRBD2 (6 bases). V lost 4 bases, J lost 5 bases, and 9 bases lay in between. Germline CDR1 and CDR2: SNHLY and FYNNEI. This CDR3 contains 13 residues.

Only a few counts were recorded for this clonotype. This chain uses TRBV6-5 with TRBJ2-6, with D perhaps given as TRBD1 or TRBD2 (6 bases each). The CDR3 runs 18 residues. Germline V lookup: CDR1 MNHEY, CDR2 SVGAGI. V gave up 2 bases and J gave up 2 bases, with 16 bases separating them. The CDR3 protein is CASSYDLPGAAGANVLTF. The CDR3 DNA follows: TGTGCCAGCAGTTACGACCTTCCGGGGGCGGCTGGGGCCAACGTCCTGACTTTC.

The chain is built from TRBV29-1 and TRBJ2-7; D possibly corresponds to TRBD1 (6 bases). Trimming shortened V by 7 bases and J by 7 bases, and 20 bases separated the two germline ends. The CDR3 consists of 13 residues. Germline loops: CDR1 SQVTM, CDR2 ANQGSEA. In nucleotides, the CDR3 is TGCAGCGCCCTACAGGGTGGAGAAGGGGAGCAGTACTTC. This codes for CSALQGGEGEQYF.

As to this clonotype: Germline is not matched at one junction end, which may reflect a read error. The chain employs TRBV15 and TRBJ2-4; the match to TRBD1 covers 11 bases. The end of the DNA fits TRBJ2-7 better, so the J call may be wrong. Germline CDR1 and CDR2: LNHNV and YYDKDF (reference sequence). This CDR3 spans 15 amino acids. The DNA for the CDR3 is TGTGCCATCAGCCTTGACGGGACAGGGGGCTACGAGCAGTACTTC. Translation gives CAISLDGTGGYEQYF.

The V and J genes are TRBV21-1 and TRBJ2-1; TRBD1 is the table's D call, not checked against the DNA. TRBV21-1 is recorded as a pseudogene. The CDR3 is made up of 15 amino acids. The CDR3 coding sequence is TGTGCCAGCCTTGGGACAGGGGGTTTTTACAATGAGCAGTTCTTC. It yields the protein CASLGTGGFYNEQFF.

Here the CDR3 reads CATSDSGTGANVLTF. DNA for the CDR3: TGTGCCACCAGTGACTCCGGTACCGGGGCCAACGTCCTGACTTTC. The chain has TRBV24-1 and TRBJ2-6; no clear D gene. Trimming stripped 4 bases from V and 4 bases from J, with 10 bases between. The germline gives CDR1 KGHDR, CDR2 SFDVKD. This CDR3 comprises 15 residues.

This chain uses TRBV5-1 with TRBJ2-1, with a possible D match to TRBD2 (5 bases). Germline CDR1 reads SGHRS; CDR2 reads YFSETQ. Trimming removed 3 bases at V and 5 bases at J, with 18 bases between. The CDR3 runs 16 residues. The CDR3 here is CASSSKSGVRNNEQFF. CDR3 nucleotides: TGCGCCAGCAGCTCCAAAAGCGGTGTTAGGAACAATGAGCAGTTCTTC. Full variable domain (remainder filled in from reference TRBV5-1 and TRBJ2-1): KAGVTQTPRYLIKTRGQQVTLSCSPISGHRSVSWYQQTPGQGLQFLFEYFSETQRNKGNFPGRFSGRQFSNSRSEMNVSTLELGDSALYLCASSSKSGVRNNEQFFGPGTRLTVL.

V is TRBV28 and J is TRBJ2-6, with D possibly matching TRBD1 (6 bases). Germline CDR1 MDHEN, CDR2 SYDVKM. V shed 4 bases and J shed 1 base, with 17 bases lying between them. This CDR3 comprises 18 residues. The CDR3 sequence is CASSSLTGLGSGANVLTF. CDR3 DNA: TGTGCCAGCAGTTCCCTTACAGGGTTAGGATCTGGGGCCAACGTCCTGACTTTC.

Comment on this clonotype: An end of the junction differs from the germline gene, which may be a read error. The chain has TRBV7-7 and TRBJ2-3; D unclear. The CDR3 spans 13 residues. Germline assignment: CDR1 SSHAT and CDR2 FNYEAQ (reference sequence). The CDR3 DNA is TGTGCTAGCAGCCCAGAGACATTTGATACGCAGTATTTT. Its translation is CASSPETFDTQYF.

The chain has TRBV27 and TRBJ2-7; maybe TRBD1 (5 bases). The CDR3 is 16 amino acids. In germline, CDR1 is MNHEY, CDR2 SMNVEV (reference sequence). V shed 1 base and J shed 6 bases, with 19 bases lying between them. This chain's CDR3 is CASSLWGKDRACEQYF. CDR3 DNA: TGTGCCAGCAGTTTATGGGGCAAAGACAGAGCCTGCGAGCAGTACTTC.

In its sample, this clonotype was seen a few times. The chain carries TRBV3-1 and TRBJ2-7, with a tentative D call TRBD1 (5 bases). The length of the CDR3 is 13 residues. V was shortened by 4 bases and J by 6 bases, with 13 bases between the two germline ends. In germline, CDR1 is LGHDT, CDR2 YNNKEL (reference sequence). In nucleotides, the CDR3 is TGTGCCAGCAGCCTGGGGCAGTTTCGCGAGCAGTACTTC. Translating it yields CASSLGQFREQYF.

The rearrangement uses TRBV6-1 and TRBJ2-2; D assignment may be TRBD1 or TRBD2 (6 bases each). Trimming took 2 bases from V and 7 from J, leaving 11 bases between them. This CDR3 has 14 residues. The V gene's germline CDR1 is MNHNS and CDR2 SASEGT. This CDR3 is CASSEIGGGGELFF. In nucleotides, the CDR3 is TGTGCCAGCAGTGAAATCGGGGGCGGCGGGGAGCTGTTTTTT.

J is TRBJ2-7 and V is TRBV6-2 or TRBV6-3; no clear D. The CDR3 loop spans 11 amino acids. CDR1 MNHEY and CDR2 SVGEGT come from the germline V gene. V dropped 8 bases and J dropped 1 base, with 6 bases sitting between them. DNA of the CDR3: TGTGCCAGCCTCGGGTCCTACGAGCAGTACTTC. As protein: CASLGSYEQYF.

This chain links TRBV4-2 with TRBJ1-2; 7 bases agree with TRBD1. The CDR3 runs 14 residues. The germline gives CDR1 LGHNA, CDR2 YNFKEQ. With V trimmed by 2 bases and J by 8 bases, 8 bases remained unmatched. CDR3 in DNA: TGTGCCAGCAGCCAAAGCGACAGGGCTTGGGGCTACACCTTC. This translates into CASSQSDRAWGYTF.

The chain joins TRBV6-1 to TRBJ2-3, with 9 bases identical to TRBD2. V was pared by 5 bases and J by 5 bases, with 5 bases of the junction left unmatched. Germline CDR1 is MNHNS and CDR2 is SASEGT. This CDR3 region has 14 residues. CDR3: CASSLAGAGDTQYF. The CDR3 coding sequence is TGTGCCAGCAGTTTAGCGGGAGCCGGAGATACGCAGTATTTT.

The CDR3 DNA sequence: TGTGCCAGCAGCTTAGTCGGGACAGCGGCCAGCGGGCAGCCCCAGCATTTT. This codes for CASSLVGTAASGQPQHF. This rearrangement joins TRBV7-2 to TRBJ1-5; TRBD1 matches at 7 bases. The germline V gene has CDR1 SGHTA and CDR2 FQGNSA. This CDR3 spans 17 amino acids. V trimming: 1 base; J trimming: 7 bases; junction bases outside the gene matches: 13.

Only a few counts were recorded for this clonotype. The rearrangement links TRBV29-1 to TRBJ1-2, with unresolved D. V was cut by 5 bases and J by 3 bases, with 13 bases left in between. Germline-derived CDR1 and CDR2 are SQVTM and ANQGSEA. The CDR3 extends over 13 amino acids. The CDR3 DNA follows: TGCAGCGTTTCTCCACAGATGGACTATGGCTACACCTTC. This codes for CSVSPQMDYGYTF.

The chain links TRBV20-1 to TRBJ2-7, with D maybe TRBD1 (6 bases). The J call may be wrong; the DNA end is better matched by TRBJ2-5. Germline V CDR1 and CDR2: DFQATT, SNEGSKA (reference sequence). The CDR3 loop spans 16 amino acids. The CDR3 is CSARELQGTRGETQYF. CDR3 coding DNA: TGCAGTGCTAGAGAACTTCAGGGAACAAGGGGGGAGACCCAGTACTTC.

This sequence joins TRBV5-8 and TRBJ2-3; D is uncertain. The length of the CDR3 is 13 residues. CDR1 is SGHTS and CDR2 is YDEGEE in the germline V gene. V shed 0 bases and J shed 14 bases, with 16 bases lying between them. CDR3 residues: CASSLGYHRYAYF. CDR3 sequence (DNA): TGTGCCAGCAGCTTGGGGTATCACAGATACGCGTATTTT.

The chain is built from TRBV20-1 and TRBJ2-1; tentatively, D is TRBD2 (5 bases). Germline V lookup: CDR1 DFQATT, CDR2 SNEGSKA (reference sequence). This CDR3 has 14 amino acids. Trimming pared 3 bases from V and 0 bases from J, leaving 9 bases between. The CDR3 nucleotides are TGCAGTGCTAGGCGGGCCTACTCCTACAATGAGCAGTTCTTC. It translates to CSARRAYSYNEQFF.

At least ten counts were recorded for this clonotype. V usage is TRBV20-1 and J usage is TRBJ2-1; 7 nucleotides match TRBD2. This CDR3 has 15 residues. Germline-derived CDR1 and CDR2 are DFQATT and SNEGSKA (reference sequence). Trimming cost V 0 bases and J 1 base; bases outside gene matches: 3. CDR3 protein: CSARDPGLSYNEQFF. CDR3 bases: TGCAGTGCTAGAGATCCGGGACTATCCTACAATGAGCAGTTCTTC.

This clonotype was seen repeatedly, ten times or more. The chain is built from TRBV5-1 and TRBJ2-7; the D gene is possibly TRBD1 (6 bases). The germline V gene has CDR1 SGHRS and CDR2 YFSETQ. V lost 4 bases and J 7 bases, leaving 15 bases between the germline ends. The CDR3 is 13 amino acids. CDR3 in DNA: TGCGCCAGCAGCCCGGACAGCCTTCGGGAGCAGTACTTC. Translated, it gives CASSPDSLREQYF.

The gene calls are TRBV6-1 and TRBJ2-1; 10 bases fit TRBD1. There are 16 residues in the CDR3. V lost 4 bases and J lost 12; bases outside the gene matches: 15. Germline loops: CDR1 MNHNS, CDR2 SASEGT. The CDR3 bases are TGTGCCAGCAGTGGGGCGTGGGACAGGGGTTTTTTAGGGCAGTTCTTC. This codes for CASSGAWDRGFLGQFF.

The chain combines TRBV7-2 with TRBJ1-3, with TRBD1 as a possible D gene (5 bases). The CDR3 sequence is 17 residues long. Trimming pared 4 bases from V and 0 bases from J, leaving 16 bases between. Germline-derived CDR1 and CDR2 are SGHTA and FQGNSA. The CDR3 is CASSSQTGRSSGNTIYF. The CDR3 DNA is TGTGCCAGCAGCTCACAAACGGGACGGAGCTCTGGAAACACCATATATTTT.

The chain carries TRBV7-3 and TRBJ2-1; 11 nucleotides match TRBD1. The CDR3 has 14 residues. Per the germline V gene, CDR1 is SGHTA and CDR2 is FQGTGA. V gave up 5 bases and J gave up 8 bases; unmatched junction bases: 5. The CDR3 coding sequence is TGTGCCAGCAGCCCGAGGACAGGGGGCCATGAGCAGTTCTTC. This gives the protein CASSPRTGGHEQFF.